This T cell receptor (beta chain) was recovered during a study of shared clonotypes between healthy human individuals. Turning to the study itself: In total, the donors were a couple of women and a few men aged 18 to 49. Points from the study as a whole: In contrast to clonotypes shared by all four donors, non-shared clonotypes had lower generation probabilities.

Libraries were prepared by immunoSEQ multiplex PCR; TCRdb keeps only in-frame clonotypes and omits some of them. The sample records approximately 2,000,000 clones, just under 95% being singletons. This CDR3 is 13 amino acids long. The V end was cut by 5 bases, the J end by 7 bases, with 14 bases between. The germline V gene encodes CDR1 SGHTA and CDR2 FQGNSA. The naive CD8 population came from CD45RO-negative cells selected for CCR7, without terminally differentiated effector memory CD45RA+ cells. This clone has just one count. As yet, its antigen is unknown. The chain couples TRBV7-2 to TRBJ1-1, with D maybe TRBD1 (6 bases). This TCR derives from a young man in good health. Some clones in this sample may be carry-over from other donors' samples. Material: naive CD8+ T cells from PBMCs. The DNA of the CDR3 is TGTGCCAGCAGCCGGAGGGGGGCCAATGAAGCTTTCTTT. Amino acid sequence: CASSRRGANEAFF.